This note documents a single T cell receptor beta chain sequence. V lost 8 bases, J lost 0 bases, and 15 bases lay in between. In germline, CDR1 is GTSNPN, CDR2 SVGIG (reference sequence). The length of the CDR3 is 14 residues. Sequencing was performed with immunoSEQ multiplex PCR; in TCRdb, only in-frame clones are kept and a portion is missing. The sample yields more than 15,000 clones, more than 70% seen once. The source of the sample is a study of T cell changes during pregnancy in multiple sclerosis. Sequencing used CD4+ T cells from peripheral blood mononuclear cells, obtained in the first trimester of pregnancy. This clonotype was obtained from a female donor in good health, enrolled as a control in a pregnancy study. V and J are TRBV30 and TRBJ2-3; D unresolved. The CDR3 DNA reads TGTGCCCTCAGAGGTACGTACAGCACAGATACGCAGTATTTT. It specifies CALRGTYSTDTQYF.